The rows below give T cell receptor beta chains drawn from one sample of a study of long-term antiretroviral therapy in people with HIV. Sequenced by immunoSEQ multiplex PCR; TCRdb stores in-frame clones only, minus some. The table has under 50,000 clones, about 89% seen once. The specimen comprised unsorted PBMCs, sampled 0.1 years before starting antiretroviral therapy. The receptors shown here come from a woman in her forties or fifties with HIV. CDR3s include the opening cysteine and the closing phenylalanine or tryptophan. Each record gives: D gene, clone size, V gene, J gene, CDR3 DNA, CDR3 protein. D genes are given only for firm matches. Size values are once, few and many counts, or a class for expanded clones, and some rows have none.

>.|.|TRBV7-9|TRBJ1-2
TGTGCCAGCAGCCTGGGGGGGGCCGGTAACTATGGCTACACCTTC
CASSLGGAGNYGYTF
>TRBD1|.|TRBV6-1|TRBJ1-2
TGTGCCAGCAGGGCCGGGACAGCACTCTATGGCTACACCTTC
CASRAGTALYGYTF
>.|.|TRBV9|TRBJ1-5
TGTGCCAGCAGCGTAATGGGATCCGGTAGCAATCAGCCCCAGCATTTT
CASSVMGSGSNQPQHF
>TRBD2|.|TRBV25-1|TRBJ2-2
TGTGCCAGCAGTAAGGGGGGCCGTAGCGGGGGCGGCGGGGAGCTGTTTTTT
CASSKGGRSGGGGELFF
>.|.|TRBV5-8|TRBJ1-1
TGTGCCAGCAGCTCCGGGTCTTTCGCGGTTGAAGCTTTCTTT
CASSSGSFAVEAFF
>TRBD1|.|TRBV2|TRBJ2-7
TGTGCCAGCAGTAGATCTAAAGGGGGCTTAAGCGAGCAGTACTTC
CASSRSKGGLSEQYF
>.|few|TRBV19|TRBJ1-5
TGTGCCAGTAGTAAGACGGGTCGTTCGACTCAGCCCCAGCATTTT
CASSKTGRSTQPQHF
>TRBD2|.|TRBV19|TRBJ2-3
TGTGCCAGTAGTACCTCCGGGACTAGCGGGGCAGATACGCAGTATTTT
CASSTSGTSGADTQYF
>.|once|TRBV5-5|TRBJ2-1
TGTGCCAGCAGCTTGGGCCCCGACAATGAGCAGTTCTTC
CASSLGPDNEQFF
>.|.|TRBV28|TRBJ1-5
TGTGCCAGCAGTTATGCATGGGGAATCCCCCAGCATTTT
CASSYAWGIPQHF
>.|.|TRBV30|TRBJ1-6
TGTGCCTGGACGGTCGAAGACAGGTTCCATAATTCACCCCTCCACTTT
CAWTVEDRFHNSPLHF
>TRBD1|.|TRBV5-4|TRBJ2-7
TGTGCCAGCAGCTTGGCCGACAGGGGATTGATGTACGAGCAGTACTTC
CASSLADRGLMYEQYF
>TRBD1|.|TRBV19|TRBJ1-6
TGTGCCAGTAGTGCCGGGACAGCTAATTCACCCCTCCACTTT
CASSAGTANSPLHF
>.|.|TRBV18|TRBJ2-2
TGTGCCAGCCCCCGCGACGGACGTACGAACACCGGGGAGCTGTTTTTT
CASPRDGRTNTGELFF
>.|.|TRBV12-5|TRBJ2-2
TGTGCTAGTGGTTTAACCGGGGAGCTGTTTTTT
CASGLTGELFF